What follows are 27 T cell receptor beta chains derived from one specimen sequenced in a study of Tregs in tolerant kidney transplant recipients. Assay used: immunoSEQ multiplex PCR; TCRdb lists only in-frame clones, some missing. Of approximately 90,000 clones in the sample, around nine tenths are singletons; the top ten hold 4.5% to 5%. The sequenced sample was CD8+ T cells from blood. These receptors all stem from a human donor in good health.

The V gene is TRBV5-6, the J gene TRBJ1-2; D gene ambiguous. Trimming stripped 1 base from V and 2 bases from J, with 3 bases between. CDR1 is SGHDT and CDR2 is YYEEEE in the germline V gene. This CDR3 is 12 amino acids long. The CDR3 sequence is CASSLLNYGYTF. CDR3 in DNA: TGTGCCAGCAGCTTGCTCAACTATGGCTACACCTTC.

The genes are TRBV5-5 and TRBJ2-7; D is unresolved. The germline V and J ends were trimmed by 4 bases and 5 bases, with 10 bases remaining between them. From germline, CDR1 is SGHKS and CDR2 YYEKEE (reference sequence). The CDR3 sequence is 12 residues long. CDR3 sequence reads: CASSVGNNEQYF. CDR3 DNA sequence: TGTGCCAGCAGCGTGGGAAATAACGAGCAGTACTTC.

This clone was observed a few times. The J gene is TRBJ2-5, the V gene TRBV11-3; tentative D call: TRBD1 (5 bases). The CDR3 is 14 residues long. V lost 2 bases and J lost 3, with 10 bases in between. The V gene's germline CDR1 is SGHNT and CDR2 YENEEA. The CDR3: CASSLRRVKETQYF. The CDR3 region has the DNA TGTGCCAGCAGCTTACGCAGGGTAAAAGAGACCCAGTACTTC.

The rearrangement links TRBV7-3 to TRBJ2-3; D call uncertain. This CDR3 is built from 15 residues. Germline CDR1 reads SGHTA; CDR2 reads FQGTGA. Trimming stripped 0 bases from V and 0 bases from J, with 7 bases between. CDR3 DNA: TGTGCCAGCAGCTTAACGGGAACTAGCACAGATACGCAGTATTTT. Protein product: CASSLTGTSTDTQYF.

The gene calls are TRBV5-1 and TRBJ2-7; the D gene could be TRBD1 or TRBD2 (5 bases each). The length of the CDR3 is 13 residues. Germline-derived CDR1 and CDR2 are SGHRS and YFSETQ. V was pared by 1 base and J by 5 bases, with 10 bases between. CDR3 amino acids: CASSLFRGHEQYF. The CDR3 bases are TGCGCCAGCAGCTTGTTTCGGGGCCACGAGCAGTACTTC.

The chain is built from TRBV6-5 and TRBJ1-2; 10 bases agree with TRBD1. The V gene end was trimmed by 5 bases and the J gene end by 5 bases; junction bases not matched to a gene: 8. Germline CDR1 MNHEY, CDR2 SVGAGI. CDR3 size: 15 residues. The CDR3 sequence is CASSPGQGVSYGYTF. The CDR3 nucleotides are TGTGCCAGCAGTCCCGGACAGGGGGTCTCGTATGGCTACACCTTC.

The chain links TRBV29-1 to TRBJ2-7, with a possible D match to TRBD1 (7 bases). V lost 7 bases, J lost 2 bases, and 15 bases lay in between. From germline, CDR1 is SQVTM and CDR2 ANQGSEA. The CDR3 loop spans 13 amino acids. The CDR3 nucleotides are TGCAGCGCTGGCAGGGGGGCAGCCTACGAGCAGTACTTC. Its protein product is CSAGRGAAYEQYF.

The chain joins TRBV27 to TRBJ1-1; 7 nucleotides agree with TRBD1. The CDR3 is 13 amino acids. Losses at the gene ends were 5 bases for V and 1 base for J; bases not matched to a gene: 1. Germline CDR1 MNHEY, CDR2 SMNVEV (reference sequence). In DNA, the CDR3 is TGTGCCAGCAGTCGACAGGGGAACACTGAAGCTTTCTTT. Protein: CASSRQGNTEAFF.

The rearrangement joins TRBV5-1 to TRBJ2-1; TRBD1 matches at 8 bases. Germline assignment: CDR1 SGHRS and CDR2 YFSETQ. V shed 0 bases, J shed 0 bases, and the junction held 2 bases outside the gene matches. This CDR3 region has 16 residues. The CDR3: CASSLAGQVSYNEQFF. The CDR3 DNA reads TGCGCCAGCAGCTTGGCGGGACAGGTCTCCTACAATGAGCAGTTCTTC.

This chain uses TRBV6-5 with TRBJ2-7; 10 bases match TRBD1. The junction had 10 bases not matched to a gene; V was cut back by 6 bases and J by 5 bases. Germline V lookup: CDR1 MNHEY, CDR2 SVGAGI. The CDR3 consists of 15 residues. The CDR3 loop reads CASSLPGQGMHEQYF. The DNA for the CDR3 is TGTGCCAGCAGCCTCCCGGGACAGGGGATGCACGAGCAGTACTTC.

This sequence joins TRBV5-1 and TRBJ1-2; D is perhaps TRBD1 (6 bases). CDR3 length: 15 amino acids. Trimming took 3 bases from V and 4 from J, leaving 16 bases between them. Germline V gene sequence: CDR1 SGHRS, CDR2 YFSETQ. The CDR3 coding sequence is TGCGCCAGCAGCTCTGACAGGACCCTGGGCTATGGCTACACCTTC. It codes for CASSSDRTLGYGYTF.

This clone occurred a few times. V gene TRBV2 combines with J gene TRBJ1-3; D remains ambiguous. The CDR3 sequence is 10 residues long. With 7 bases removed from V and 8 bases from J, the gap between germline ends came to 6 bases. The germline CDR1 and CDR2 sequences are SNHLY and FYNNEI. The CDR3 protein is CASMADTIYF. CDR3 DNA sequence: TGTGCCAGCATGGCAGACACCATATATTTT.

This chain links TRBV7-3 with TRBJ2-3, with D possibly matching TRBD1 (6 bases). V was shortened by 6 bases and J by 2 bases, with 18 bases between the two germline ends. This CDR3 contains 16 residues. Germline V gene lookup returns CDR1 SGHTA and CDR2 FQGTGA. The CDR3 spells CASSYPGHKNTDTQYF. CDR3 DNA: TGTGCCAGCAGTTACCCGGGACACAAAAACACAGATACGCAGTATTTT.

The chain links TRBV2 to TRBJ1-1; tentatively, D is TRBD1 (5 bases). Trimming took off 4 bases at V and 5 bases at J, with 8 bases between the two ends. This CDR3 has 12 residues. From germline, CDR1 is SNHLY and CDR2 FYNNEI. The CDR3 nucleotides read TGTGCCAGCAGTGTGCAGGGAACTGAAGCTTTCTTT. Its translation is CASSVQGTEAFF.

The J gene is TRBJ2-7, the V gene TRBV29-1; D remains unclear. The CDR3 contains 10 residues. V lost 6 bases and J 0 bases, leaving 3 bases between the germline ends. Germline V gene data show CDR1 as SQVTM and CDR2 as ANQGSEA. The CDR3 loop is CSVISYEQYF. In DNA form, the CDR3 reads TGCAGCGTCATCTCCTACGAGCAGTACTTC.

The CDR3 nucleotides read TGTGCCAGCAGATGGGGACAGGGGGCCTACGAGCAGTACTTC. This codes for CASRWGQGAYEQYF. The chain recombines TRBV27 with TRBJ2-7, with 11 bases matching TRBD1. Losses at the gene ends were 6 bases for V and 2 bases for J; bases not matched to a gene: 3. The CDR3 is 14 residues long. CDR1 is MNHEY, CDR2 SMNVEV, per germline (reference sequence).

In this sample, this clone turned up once. This chain joins TRBV27 and TRBJ1-5; possibly TRBD1 for D (5 bases). CDR3 length equals 15 residues. The germline gives CDR1 MNHEY, CDR2 SMNVEV (reference sequence). The V and J ends lost 5 bases and 9 bases respectively, with 20 bases between them. CDR3 residues: CASSPFGGVAGPQHF. In DNA, the CDR3 is TGTGCCAGCAGTCCCTTCGGGGGGGTCGCAGGGCCCCAGCATTTT.

This chain joins TRBV4-1 and TRBJ2-7, with 7 bases fitting TRBD1. Germline CDR1 MGHRA, CDR2 YSYEKL. The CDR3 consists of 16 residues. V lost 4 bases and J lost 2; bases outside the gene matches: 11. The chain's CDR3 is CASSPNRGRDAYEQYF. CDR3 sequence (DNA): TGCGCCAGCAGCCCAAACAGGGGAAGGGACGCCTACGAGCAGTACTTC.

The chain combines TRBV9 with TRBJ2-7; D remains ambiguous. The V and J ends lost 3 bases and 4 bases respectively, with 5 bases between them. Germline lookup yields CDR1 SGDLS and CDR2 YYNGEE. The length of the CDR3 is 11 residues. The chain's CDR3 is CASSAGYEQYF. In DNA, the CDR3 is TGTGCCAGCAGCGCCGGTTACGAGCAGTACTTC. Full variable domain (outside the CDR3, taken from reference TRBV9 and TRBJ2-7): DSGVTQTPKHLITATGQRVTLRCSPRSGDLSVYWYQQSLDQGLQFLIQYYNGEERAKGNILERFSAQQFPDLHSELNLSSLELGDSALYFCASSAGYEQYFGPGTRLTVT.

This chain uses TRBV4-2 with TRBJ1-6; TRBD1 aligns across 8 bases. The J segment lost 8 bases and the V segment lost 0 bases, leaving 3 bases of the junction unmatched. The CDR3 spans 15 residues. The germline CDR1 and CDR2 sequences are LGHNA and YNFKEQ. The CDR3 sequence is CASSQDTGGYSPLHF. The CDR3 nucleotides read TGTGCCAGCAGCCAAGATACAGGGGGTTATTCACCCCTCCACTTT.

V is TRBV5-1 and J is TRBJ2-7, with 7 bases fitting TRBD1. There are 15 residues in the CDR3. With V trimmed by 0 bases and J by 0 bases, 3 bases remained unmatched. CDR1 is SGHRS and CDR2 is YFSETQ in the germline V gene. CDR3 nucleotides: TGCGCCAGCAGCTTGGAGACAGGGTTCTCCTACGAGCAGTACTTC. This translates into CASSLETGFSYEQYF.

A word on this clone: One junction end disagrees with the germline gene, perhaps due to a read error. V usage is TRBV7-8 and J usage is TRBJ2-2; 10 bases are a match to TRBD2. The germline CDR1 and CDR2 sequences are SGHVS and FQNEAQ. The CDR3 consists of 16 residues. The DNA of the CDR3 is TGTGTCAGCAGCCCCCGCCCTAGCGGGGGTGCCGGGGAGCTGTTTTTT. Translation gives CVSSPRPSGGAGELFF.

The chain is built from TRBV29-1 and TRBJ1-4, with TRBD1 as a possible D gene (6 bases). The CDR3 has 14 amino acids. Germline V gene data show CDR1 as SQVTM and CDR2 as ANQGSEA. V was shortened by 0 bases and J by 6 bases, with 11 bases between the two germline ends. CDR3: CSVEDPGAHEKLFF. CDR3 nucleotides: TGCAGCGTTGAAGATCCAGGGGCTCATGAAAAACTGTTTTTT.

This sequence joins TRBV21-1 and TRBJ2-3; the table's TRBD2 call for D was not verified on the DNA. TRBV21-1 is an annotated pseudogene. The CDR3 contains 17 residues. The CDR3 DNA reads TGTGCCAGCAGCAGCCCCAGTCTAGCGGGAGGGCCGGATACGCAGTATTTT. Its translation: CASSSPSLAGGPDTQYF.

In DNA, the CDR3 is TGTGCCAGCAGCTTAGCTATTAGCGGGGGGGTAAGCTCCTACAATGAGCAGTTCTTC. Translated, it gives CASSLAISGGVSSYNEQFF. This rearrangement joins TRBV7-3 to TRBJ2-1, with 11 bases matching TRBD2. This CDR3 region has 19 residues. The V segment lost 2 bases and the J segment 0 bases; nucleotides outside the gene matches: 9. CDR1 is SGHTA, CDR2 FQGTGA, per germline.

V is TRBV27 and J is TRBJ2-7; D is perhaps TRBD2 (6 bases). Germline assignment: CDR1 MNHEY and CDR2 SMNVEV (reference sequence). Trimming left V 1 base short and J 7 bases short, with 14 bases between. This CDR3 is built from 14 residues. The CDR3 DNA sequence: TGTGCCAGCAGTTTATTCCCGGGAGTGGGGGAGCAGTACTTC. This codes for CASSLFPGVGEQYF.

The chain links TRBV7-2 to TRBJ2-5; possibly TRBD1 or TRBD2 for D (5 bases each). This CDR3 is 14 amino acids long. The germline V gene has CDR1 SGHTA and CDR2 FQGNSA. V was cut by 5 bases and J by 0 bases, with 10 bases left in between. The CDR3 DNA reads as TGTGCCAGCAGCCCGGGACCTTACCAAGAGACCCAGTACTTC. As protein: CASSPGPYQETQYF.